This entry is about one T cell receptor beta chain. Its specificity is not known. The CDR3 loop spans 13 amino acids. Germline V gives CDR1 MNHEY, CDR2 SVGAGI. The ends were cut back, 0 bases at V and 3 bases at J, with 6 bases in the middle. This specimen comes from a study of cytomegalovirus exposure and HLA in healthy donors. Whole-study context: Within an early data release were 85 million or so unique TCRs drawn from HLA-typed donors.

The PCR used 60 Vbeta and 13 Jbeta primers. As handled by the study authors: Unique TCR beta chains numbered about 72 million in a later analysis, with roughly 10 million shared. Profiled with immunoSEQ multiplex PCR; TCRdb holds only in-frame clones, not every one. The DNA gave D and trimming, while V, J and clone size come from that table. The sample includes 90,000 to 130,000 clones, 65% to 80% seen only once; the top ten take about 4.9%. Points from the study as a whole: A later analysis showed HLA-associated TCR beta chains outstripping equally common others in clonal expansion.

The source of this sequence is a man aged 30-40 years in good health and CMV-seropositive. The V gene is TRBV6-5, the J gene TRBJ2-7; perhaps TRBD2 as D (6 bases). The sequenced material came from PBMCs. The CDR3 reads CASSYSRGYEQYF. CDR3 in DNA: TGTGCCAGCAGTTACTCGCGGGGCTACGAGCAGTACTTC.